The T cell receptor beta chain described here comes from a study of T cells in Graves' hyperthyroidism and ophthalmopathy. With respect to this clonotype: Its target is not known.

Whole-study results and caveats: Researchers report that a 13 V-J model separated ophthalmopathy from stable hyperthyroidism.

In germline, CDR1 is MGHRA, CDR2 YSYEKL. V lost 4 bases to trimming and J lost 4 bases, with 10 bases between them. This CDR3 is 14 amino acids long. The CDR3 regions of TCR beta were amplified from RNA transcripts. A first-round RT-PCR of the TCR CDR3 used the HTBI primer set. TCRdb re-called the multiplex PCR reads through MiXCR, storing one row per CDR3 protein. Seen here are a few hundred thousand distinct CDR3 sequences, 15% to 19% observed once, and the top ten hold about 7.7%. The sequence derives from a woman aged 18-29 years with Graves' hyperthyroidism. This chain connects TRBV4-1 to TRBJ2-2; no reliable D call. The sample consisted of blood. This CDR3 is CASSPTTSTGELFF. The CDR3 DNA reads TGCGCCAGCAGCCCGACAACTTCCACCGGGGAGCTGTTTTTT.